This TCR beta chain was obtained from a study of blood T cells in healthy people across ages. Sample-barcoded 5' priming and a J-beta primer mix drove a second PCR of roughly 6 to 12 cycles. TCRdb independently ran MiXCR on the 5' RACE reads; one entry per CDR3 protein. This sample has 1 million to 1.2 million distinct CDR3 sequences, with around two fifths found just once. This CDR3 is 13 amino acids long. With 6 bases removed from V and 11 bases from J, the gap between germline ends came to 22 bases. Germline values: CDR1 DFQATT, CDR2 SNEGSKA (reference sequence). The J gene is TRBJ2-5, the V gene TRBV20-1; D is perhaps TRBD2 (6 bases). Input material: blood. The source is a man between 18 and 29 years old in good health. The CDR3 DNA reads as TGCAGTGCGCCGGAGGGCTGGTACAATGAGCAGTACTTC. Translated, it gives CSAPEGWYNEQYF.